The rows below give T cell receptor beta chains drawn from one sample of a study of response to subunit inactivated influenza vaccine. TCRdb redid the calling of the RT-PCR reads with MiXCR, one entry per CDR3 protein. The sample contains approximately 570,000 distinct CDR3 sequences, about 7.6% of which appear only once. Sequenced material: PBMCs from blood, taken roughly 24 months after vaccination. The receptors were gathered from a man aged 50 to 69 who received an inactivated influenza vaccine. The CDR3 runs from the conserved cysteine through the conserved F or W. Each record gives: V gene, clone size, CDR3 length, D gene, CDR3 protein. The D gene is left open where the match is weak. Not all rows give a size; the values are once, few, many and, for expanded clones, a class.

v_gene: TRBV4-2; abundance: many; len: 16; d_gene: TRBD1; CDR3aa: CASSPRTGGDYNEQFF
v_gene: TRBV29-1; abundance: many; len: 11; d_gene: .; CDR3aa: CSVGDGETQYF
v_gene: TRBV29-1; abundance: many; len: 14; d_gene: .; CDR3aa: CSVGFWGASYEQYF
v_gene: TRBV20-1; abundance: few; len: 17; d_gene: TRBD2; CDR3aa: CSARGVPAGGSYNEQFF
v_gene: TRBV20-1; abundance: many; len: 12; d_gene: .; CDR3aa: CSAALGEETQYF
v_gene: TRBV4-1; abundance: many; len: 15; d_gene: TRBD1; CDR3aa: CASSRVDRGNQPQHF
v_gene: TRBV6-4; abundance: many; len: 14; d_gene: .; CDR3aa: CASSDSTETDTQYF
v_gene: TRBV28; abundance: .; len: 15; d_gene: .; CDR3aa: CASSFGGPTSHEQYF
v_gene: TRBV6-5; abundance: few; len: 14; d_gene: .; CDR3aa: CASSYSRGINGYTF
v_gene: TRBV14; abundance: many; len: 16; d_gene: .; CDR3aa: CASSRRRLGGYNEQFF
v_gene: TRBV4-1; abundance: .; len: 16; d_gene: TRBD1; CDR3aa: CASSQDGTGFLDTQYF
v_gene: TRBV6-5; abundance: many; len: 12; d_gene: .; CDR3aa: CASLSPGNTIYF
v_gene: TRBV27; abundance: few; len: 15; d_gene: .; CDR3aa: CASRERDLSNQPQHF
v_gene: TRBV11-2; abundance: few; len: 15; d_gene: TRBD1; CDR3aa: CASSSTGGLQETQYF
v_gene: TRBV20-1; abundance: many; len: 13; d_gene: .; CDR3aa: CSAWSNTYGELFF
v_gene: TRBV20-1; abundance: few; len: 15; d_gene: TRBD1; CDR3aa: CSAATGTGFGPPQHF
v_gene: TRBV18; abundance: .; len: 16; d_gene: .; CDR3aa: CASSRRYGSGANVLTF
v_gene: TRBV10-3; abundance: few; len: 15; d_gene: .; CDR3aa: CAISESGGSNQPQHF
v_gene: TRBV10-3; abundance: few; len: 14; d_gene: .; CDR3aa: CAISAPGLINEQFF
v_gene: TRBV30; abundance: .; len: 15; d_gene: .; CDR3aa: CAWSVDVGGANVLTF
v_gene: TRBV12-3/TRBV12-4; abundance: many; len: 13; d_gene: .; CDR3aa: CASAVVGFGEQFF
v_gene: TRBV5-1; abundance: .; len: 13; d_gene: .; CDR3aa: CASSAQVDYEQYF
v_gene: TRBV6-5; abundance: .; len: 16; d_gene: TRBD1; CDR3aa: CASSYTGTGAYNEQFF
v_gene: TRBV20-1; abundance: few; len: 16; d_gene: TRBD1; CDR3aa: CSASRGTGRRTDTQYF
v_gene: TRBV12-3/TRBV12-4; abundance: many; len: 14; d_gene: .; CDR3aa: CASSSALRTDTQYF
v_gene: TRBV5-5; abundance: few; len: 15; d_gene: .; CDR3aa: CASSPGPRKGSPLHF
v_gene: TRBV5-1; abundance: many; len: 14; d_gene: .; CDR3aa: CASKAQGGNYGYTF
v_gene: TRBV7-3; abundance: many; len: 16; d_gene: TRBD2; CDR3aa: CASSLIASGSGGELFF
v_gene: TRBV29-1; abundance: .; len: 13; d_gene: .; CDR3aa: CSALGGQKETQYF
v_gene: TRBV20-1; abundance: .; len: 14; d_gene: .; CDR3aa: CSASFGTGVAEQYF
v_gene: TRBV27; abundance: few; len: 13; d_gene: .; CDR3aa: CASSKLGKETQYF
v_gene: TRBV7-2; abundance: many; len: 14; d_gene: .; CDR3aa: CASSFTPGADTQYF
v_gene: TRBV5-1; abundance: .; len: 14; d_gene: .; CDR3aa: CASSFDPSQETQYF
v_gene: TRBV6-2/TRBV6-3; abundance: .; len: 13; d_gene: .; CDR3aa: CASRGGRADTQYF
v_gene: TRBV29-1; abundance: few; len: 13; d_gene: .; CDR3aa: CSVAPRGAGEQYF
v_gene: TRBV20-1; abundance: .; len: 17; d_gene: TRBD2; CDR3aa: CSARAIRLAGGLNEQFF
v_gene: TRBV10-3; abundance: many; len: 14; d_gene: .; CDR3aa: CAISDRLAKNIQYF
v_gene: TRBV19; abundance: many; len: 13; d_gene: .; CDR3aa: CASSTTGPYEQYF
v_gene: TRBV7-2; abundance: .; len: 15; d_gene: TRBD1; CDR3aa: CASRSDRVNTGELFF
v_gene: TRBV15; abundance: .; len: 13; d_gene: .; CDR3aa: CATSRNRGRELFF
v_gene: TRBV12-3/TRBV12-4; abundance: many; len: 14; d_gene: TRBD2; CDR3aa: CASSPSGRLYEQYF
v_gene: TRBV4-1; abundance: few; len: 13; d_gene: .; CDR3aa: CASSQRGTGTQYF
v_gene: TRBV6-5; abundance: many; len: 15; d_gene: .; CDR3aa: CASSYSMVRTYEQYF
v_gene: TRBV3-1; abundance: .; len: 13; d_gene: .; CDR3aa: CASSQGSKNEAFF
v_gene: TRBV11-2; abundance: many; len: 16; d_gene: TRBD1; CDR3aa: CASSLPGQGRNTEAFF
v_gene: TRBV5-6; abundance: .; len: 15; d_gene: .; CDR3aa: CASNFLQGFSYEQYF
v_gene: TRBV6-1; abundance: many; len: 14; d_gene: .; CDR3aa: CASTRALSTDTQYF
v_gene: TRBV27; abundance: many; len: 15; d_gene: .; CDR3aa: CASSLSGSGSTEAFF
v_gene: TRBV28; abundance: .; len: 17; d_gene: TRBD2; CDR3aa: CASSLATSGGSSYEQYF
v_gene: TRBV3-1; abundance: few; len: 16; d_gene: TRBD2; CDR3aa: CASSAISGGSYNEQFF
v_gene: TRBV11-2; abundance: few; len: 16; d_gene: TRBD1; CDR3aa: CASSSVRDRNTGELFF
v_gene: TRBV15; abundance: .; len: 16; d_gene: TRBD1; CDR3aa: CATSRDGTGGGYGYTF
v_gene: TRBV28; abundance: many; len: 15; d_gene: TRBD1; CDR3aa: CASSRNRGHNSPLHF
v_gene: TRBV5-1; abundance: many; len: 15; d_gene: TRBD1; CDR3aa: CASSLDGTGYNEQFF
v_gene: TRBV20-1; abundance: few; len: 15; d_gene: .; CDR3aa: CSARLGTLNTGELFF